The sequence of this TCR beta chain was determined in a study of blood T cell repertoires in COVID-19. Overall study context: Samples came from the United States, Italy and Spain, spanning acute and convalescent COVID-19. Nucleic acid was either cDNA or gDNA, and it came from T cells, B-cell-depleted T cells, or PBMCs.

In the original workflow: Researchers report that nucleated cell counts were estimated from reference gene primer amplification. The method was immunoSEQ multiplex PCR; TCRdb's version includes in-frame clones alone and lacks a portion of them. That table gives V, J and clone size, and the DNA gave D and trimming. This table holds around 150,000 clones, about 86% found once. The ends were cut back, 0 bases at V and 6 bases at J, with 11 bases in the middle. This CDR3 region has 13 residues. Germline CDR1 and CDR2: SQVTM and ANQGSEA. This clone was seen a handful of times. The gene calls are TRBV29-1 and TRBJ1-2; possibly TRBD1 for D (6 bases). The sequenced material came from peripheral blood. The receptor comes from a woman between 70 and 85 years old with COVID-19, enrolled during active disease. The CDR3 DNA reads as TGCAGCGTTGAAGAAGGCAGGGGCCATGGCTACACCTTC. This translates into CSVEEGRGHGYTF.